This T cell receptor beta chain was observed in a study of blood T cell repertoires in COVID-19. Background on the study: Acute and convalescent COVID-19 samples came from the United States, Italy and Spain. PBMCs, B-cell-depleted T cells, or T cells were the source of the cDNA or gDNA that made up the material.

Trimming removed 6 bases at V and 6 bases at J, with 21 bases between. The CDR3 sequence is 15 residues long. The germline V gene has CDR1 MNHEY and CDR2 SVGAGI. Original analysis: The assay estimated nucleated cells by amplifying reference gene primers. Using immunoSEQ multiplex PCR, the repertoire was profiled, and TCRdb retains in-frame clones only, with some absent. The V and J calls and clone size were taken over from that table, and D and trimming were inferred from the DNA. The sample carries approximately 100,000 clones, approximately 89% recorded once. Sequencing was done on a sample of peripheral blood. This TCR derives from a man aged 45-65 years with acute or convalescent COVID-19. The V and J genes are TRBV6-5 and TRBJ2-7; perhaps TRBD1 as D (5 bases). The CDR3 loop reads CASSLPSTQGAEQYF. The CDR3 DNA follows: TGTGCCAGCAGCCTCCCCTCTACCCAGGGTGCCGAGCAGTACTTC.